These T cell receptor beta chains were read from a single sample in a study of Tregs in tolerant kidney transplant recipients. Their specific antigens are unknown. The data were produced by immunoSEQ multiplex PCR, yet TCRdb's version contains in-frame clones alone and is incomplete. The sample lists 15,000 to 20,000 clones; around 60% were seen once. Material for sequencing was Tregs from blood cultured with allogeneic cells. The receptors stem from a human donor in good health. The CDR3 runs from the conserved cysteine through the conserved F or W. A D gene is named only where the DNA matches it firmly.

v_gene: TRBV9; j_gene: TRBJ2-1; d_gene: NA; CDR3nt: TGTGCCAGCAGCGGGCTCGTGACGGGACCGAATGAGCAGTTCTTC; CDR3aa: CASSGLVTGPNEQFF
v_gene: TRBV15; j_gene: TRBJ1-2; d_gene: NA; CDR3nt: TGTGCCACCAGCAGAGATGGGGGCGCAATCTATGGCTACACCTTC; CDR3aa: CATSRDGGAIYGYTF
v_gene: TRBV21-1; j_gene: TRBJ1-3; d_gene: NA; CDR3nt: TGTGCCAGCAGCCTTCGGACGGGGGGAAACACCATATATTTT; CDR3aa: CASSLRTGGNTIYF
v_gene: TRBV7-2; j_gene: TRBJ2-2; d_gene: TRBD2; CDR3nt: TGTGCCAGCAGCGGACTAGCGAACACCGGGGAGCTGTTTTTT; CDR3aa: CASSGLANTGELFF
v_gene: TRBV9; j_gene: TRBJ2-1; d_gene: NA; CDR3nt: TGTGCCAGCAGCGGACCCCGGACGGGATCCTACAATGAGCAGTTCTTC; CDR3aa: CASSGPRTGSYNEQFF
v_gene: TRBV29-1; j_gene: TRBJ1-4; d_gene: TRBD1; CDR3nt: TGCAGCGTTGCGCTGACAGGGAGGGGTGAAAAACTGTTTTTT; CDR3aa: CSVALTGRGEKLFF
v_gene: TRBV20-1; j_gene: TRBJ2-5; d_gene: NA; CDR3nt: TGCAGTGCTAGCGGGGGAGAGACCCAGTACTTC; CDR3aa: CSASGGETQYF
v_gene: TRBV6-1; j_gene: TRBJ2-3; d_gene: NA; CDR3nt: TGTGCCAGCAGTCGGCTGGATACGCAGTATTTT; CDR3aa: CASSRLDTQYF
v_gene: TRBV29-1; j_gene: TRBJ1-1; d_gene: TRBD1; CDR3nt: TGCAGCGTTGGGAAAACAGGGGGCTATGACACTGAAGCTTTCTTT; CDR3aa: CSVGKTGGYDTEAFF
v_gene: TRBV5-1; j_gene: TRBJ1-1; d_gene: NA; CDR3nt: TGCGCCAGCAGCTCGTCTACGCCTAACACTGAAGCTTTCTTT; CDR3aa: CASSSSTPNTEAFF
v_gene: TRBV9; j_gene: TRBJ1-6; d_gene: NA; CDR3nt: TGTGCCAGCAGTTTCCGACGGGATTCACCCCTCCACTTT; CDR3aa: CASSFRRDSPLHF
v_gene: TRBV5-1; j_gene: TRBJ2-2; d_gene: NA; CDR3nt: TGCGCCAGCAGCTTGGGACAGGTGAACACCGGGGAGCTGTTTTTT; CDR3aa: CASSLGQVNTGELFF
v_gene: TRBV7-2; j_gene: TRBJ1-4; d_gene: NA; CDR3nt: TGTGCCAGCAGCTATGGGACCCTACCTGATGAAAAACTGTTTTTT; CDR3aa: CASSYGTLPDEKLFF
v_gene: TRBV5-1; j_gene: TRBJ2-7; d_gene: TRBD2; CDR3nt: TGCGCCAGCAGCTCAACGGGGGGGACCTACGAGCAGTACTTC; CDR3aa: CASSSTGGTYEQYF